The 26 T cell receptor beta chains below all came from one sample that was sequenced in a study of beta chain features in type 1 diabetes. Study results and limitations: Shorter TCRB CDR3s, moderately but significantly so, were found in Type 1 diabetes patients in all four CD4+ subsets.

The antigens for these receptors are not known. Investigators reverse transcribed all isolated RNA, so they sequenced expressed TCRB transcripts. Profiling relied on immunoSEQ multiplex PCR, and the TCRdb table lists in-frame clones only, not all of them. The sample lists under 300,000 clones; approximately 10% were seen once. Sample: naive CD4+ T cells from blood. These receptor sequences come from a man aged 25-45 years with type 1 diabetes.

Comment on this clone: The junction shows a germline mismatch at one end, possibly a read error. The rearrangement links TRBV7-2 to TRBJ2-7; perhaps TRBD2 as D (7 bases). This CDR3 comprises 12 residues. Germline CDR1 SGHTA, CDR2 FQGNSA. The CDR3 spells CASSSRGGSSDF. CDR3 coding DNA: TGTGCCAGCAGCTCGAGGGGGGGGAGCAGTGATTTC.

This clone has more than one count but fewer than ten. The chain carries TRBV28 and TRBJ1-6, with TRBD1 identical over 10 bases. Germline V gives CDR1 MDHEN, CDR2 SYDVKM. This CDR3 contains 16 residues. The V segment lost 3 bases and the J segment 7 bases; nucleotides outside the gene matches: 6. The CDR3 DNA sequence: TGTGCCAGCAGTTTGGCAGGGACAGGGGACAATTCACCCCTCCACTTT. Protein sequence: CASSLAGTGDNSPLHF.

The chain carries TRBV7-9 and TRBJ2-3; D is possibly TRBD2 (5 bases). This CDR3 is 13 amino acids long. V shed 9 bases and J shed 4 bases, with 14 bases lying between them. Germline V gene lookup returns CDR1 SEHNR and CDR2 FQNEAQ (reference sequence). CDR3 amino acids: CARGGGNPDTQYF. The CDR3 DNA sequence: TGTGCCAGAGGAGGCGGCAACCCAGATACGCAGTATTTT. Using reference TRBV7-9 and TRBJ2-3 for the parts outside the CDR3, the full variable domain is DTGVSQNPRHKITKRGQNVTFRCDPISEHNRLYWYRQTLGQGPEFLTYFQNEAQLEKSRLLSDRFSAERPKGSFSTLEIQRTEQGDSAMYLCARGGGNPDTQYFGPGTRLTVL.

The chain recombines TRBV27 with TRBJ1-2; the match to TRBD1 covers 11 bases. The CDR3 runs to 18 residues. V was clipped by 6 bases and J by 6 bases; unmatched bases: 18. Germline V gives CDR1 MNHEY, CDR2 SMNVEV (reference sequence). The CDR3 nucleotides are TGTGCCAGCAGCACAGTCCGGGACAGGGGGTACGGGGACCATGGCTACACCTTC. Amino acid sequence: CASSTVRDRGYGDHGYTF.

The table lists this clone with a few counts. The CDR3 region has the DNA TGTGCCAGCAGTACAGGGGGCCGGGTCACCGGGGAGCTGTTTTTT. It yields the protein CASSTGGRVTGELFF. This chain uses TRBV27 with TRBJ2-2; TRBD1 matches 9 bases. V trimming: 5 bases; J trimming: 4 bases; junction bases outside the gene matches: 5. Germline lookup yields CDR1 MNHEY and CDR2 SMNVEV (reference sequence). This CDR3 is 15 amino acids long.

This chain uses TRBV29-1 with TRBJ1-1; D ambiguous. The CDR3 extends over 15 amino acids. The germline CDR1 and CDR2 sequences are SQVTM and ANQGSEA. Deletions cut 6 bases from V and 1 base from J, with 18 bases between. For the CDR3, the DNA is TGCAGCGTAGGATCTAGCCCACAAACGAACACTGAAGCTTTCTTT. It codes for CSVGSSPQTNTEAFF.

CDR3 loop: CASSQTTGGQGDEQFF. The CDR3 DNA reads TGCGCCAGCAGCCAGACTACAGGGGGTCAAGGCGATGAGCAGTTCTTC. This sequence joins TRBV5-1 and TRBJ2-1; 8 bases are shared with TRBD1. The germline gives CDR1 SGHRS, CDR2 YFSETQ. The CDR3 runs to 16 residues. V shed 4 bases, J shed 8 bases, and the junction held 14 bases outside the gene matches.

The chain joins TRBV11-2 to TRBJ1-4; TRBD1 might be the D (6 bases). The CDR3 is 14 amino acids. V was cut by 3 bases and J by 7 bases, with 12 bases left in between. Germline V gene sequence: CDR1 SGHAT, CDR2 FQNNGV. CDR3 in DNA: TGTGCCAGCAGCTTGAGGACAGATTTTGAAAAACTGTTTTTT. This sequence encodes CASSLRTDFEKLFF.

CDR3 region: CASSVNLNTGELFF. The CDR3 nucleotides are TGTGCCAGTAGTGTTAACTTAAACACCGGGGAGCTGTTTTTT. The V gene is TRBV19, the J gene TRBJ2-2; unclear D gene. V lost 5 bases, J lost 2 bases, and 9 bases lay in between. This CDR3 region has 14 residues. The V gene's germline CDR1 is LNHDA and CDR2 SQIVND (reference sequence).

The sample holds a few counts of this clone. The rearrangement uses TRBV7-2 and TRBJ2-7, with D maybe TRBD1 (5 bases). The germline V gene has CDR1 SGHTA and CDR2 FQGNSA. V dropped 6 bases and J dropped 2 bases, with 14 bases sitting between them. The CDR3 is made up of 14 amino acids. The CDR3 loop is CASRRTGGTYEQYF. CDR3 sequence (DNA): TGTGCCAGCAGGCGAACAGGTGGAACCTACGAGCAGTACTTC.

This clone was picked up a small number of times. The chain is built from TRBV4-3 and TRBJ1-3, with unresolved D. Trimming stripped 1 base from V and 0 bases from J, with 4 bases between. The V gene's germline CDR1 is LGHNA and CDR2 YSLEER. The CDR3 covers 14 residues. CDR3 loop: CASSQVASGNTIYF. DNA of the CDR3: TGCGCCAGCAGCCAAGTAGCCTCTGGAAACACCATATATTTT.

This clone has a handful of counts. The chain employs TRBV7-9 and TRBJ2-7; perhaps TRBD2 as D (5 bases). This CDR3 has 15 residues. CDR1 and CDR2 from the germline V gene are SEHNR and FQNEAQ (reference sequence). Trimming cost V 3 bases and J 0 bases, with 12 bases left between them. The CDR3 sequence: CASSLDGESSYEQYF. CDR3 bases: TGTGCCAGCAGCTTGGACGGGGAGAGCTCCTACGAGCAGTACTTC.

This rearrangement joins TRBV9 to TRBJ2-2; TRBD1 matches 7 bases. The CDR3 consists of 18 residues. Trimming removed 4 bases from V and 1 base from J; junction bases left unmatched: 13. Germline V lookup: CDR1 SGDLS, CDR2 YYNGEE. Here the CDR3 reads CASSPRRTGTENTGELFF. Written as DNA, the CDR3 is TGTGCCAGCAGCCCCCGGAGAACCGGGACAGAGAACACCGGGGAGCTGTTTTTT.

This chain uses TRBV7-9 with TRBJ1-1, with a weak D call TRBD1 (6 bases). Germline lookup yields CDR1 SEHNR and CDR2 FQNEAQ (reference sequence). The CDR3 is made up of 15 amino acids. The ends were cut back, 1 base at V and 1 base at J, with 10 bases in the middle. The CDR3 DNA follows: TGTGCCAGCAGCTTAGTGGGGGCACCGAACACTGAAGCTTTCTTT. It translates to CASSLVGAPNTEAFF.

This chain uses TRBV5-1 with TRBJ2-5; D may be TRBD1 (6 bases). Germline lookup yields CDR1 SGHRS and CDR2 YFSETQ. The V end was cut by 6 bases, the J end by 1 base, with 13 bases between. This CDR3 has 14 amino acids. The DNA of the CDR3 is TGCGCCAGCAACCCTGGACAGATCCAAGAGACCCAGTACTTC. Translated: CASNPGQIQETQYF. Complete variable domain (other parts from reference TRBV5-1 and TRBJ2-5): KAGVTQTPRYLIKTRGQQVTLSCSPISGHRSVSWYQQTPGQGLQFLFEYFSETQRNKGNFPGRFSGRQFSNSRSEMNVSTLELGDSALYLCASNPGQIQETQYFGPGTRLLVL.

The rearrangement uses TRBV4-1 and TRBJ2-3, with TRBD2 as a possible D gene (6 bases). Germline CDR1 MGHRA, CDR2 YSYEKL. The V end was cut by 0 bases, the J end by 0 bases, with 16 bases between. This CDR3 comprises 18 residues. This CDR3 is CASSQEPLRGLSTDTQYF. CDR3 coding DNA: TGCGCCAGCAGCCAAGAGCCCCTGCGGGGCCTCAGCACAGATACGCAGTATTTT.

The rearrangement links TRBV5-4 to TRBJ1-5, with a weak D call TRBD1 (6 bases). Trimming pared 2 bases from V and 5 bases from J, leaving 26 bases between. Germline V lookup: CDR1 SGHNT, CDR2 YYREEE (reference sequence). The CDR3 has 19 residues. CDR3: CASSFRRQATKPPDQPQHF. The CDR3, as DNA: TGTGCCAGCAGCTTCAGGAGACAGGCTACCAAACCCCCTGATCAGCCCCAGCATTTT.

The V gene is TRBV30, the J gene TRBJ2-5; TRBD1 is a possible D gene (6 bases). The V end was cut by 5 bases, the J end by 2 bases, with 18 bases between. This CDR3 comprises 15 residues. The germline gives CDR1 GTSNPN, CDR2 SVGIG (reference sequence). CDR3 in DNA: TGTGCCTGGGGTTACAGGCTTACAGGGCAAGAGACCCAGTACTTC. This sequence encodes CAWGYRLTGQETQYF.

This clone appeared once. The chain is built from TRBV6-1 and TRBJ2-5, with 7 bases aligning to TRBD1. The CDR3 runs to 13 residues. Germline CDR1 is MNHNS and CDR2 is SASEGT. V was pared by 8 bases and J by 3 bases, with 6 bases of the junction left unmatched. Here the CDR3 DNA reads TGTGCCAGCGCCCAGGGGGACGAAGAGACCCAGTACTTC. As protein: CASAQGDEETQYF.

V usage is TRBV16 and J usage is TRBJ2-1; D remains unclear. V lost 2 bases and J 8 bases, leaving 10 bases between the germline ends. Germline V gene lookup returns CDR1 KGHSY and CDR2 FQNENV. CDR3 length: 13 residues. The CDR3 coding sequence is TGTGCCAGCAGCCAAGATAGAGGCGATGAGCAGTTCTTC. This translates into CASSQDRGDEQFF.

The chain carries TRBV18 and TRBJ1-2; TRBD1 agrees at 11 bases. V lost 3 bases, J lost 6 bases, and 3 bases stayed unmatched. Germline V gene sequence: CDR1 KGHSH, CDR2 LQKENI. The CDR3 length is 14 residues. CDR3 DNA: TGTGCCAGCTCACCTGGGACAGGGGGAAATGGCTACACCTTC. Its protein is CASSPGTGGNGYTF.

The chain links TRBV4-2 to TRBJ1-2, with 11 bases that match TRBD1. The junction had 3 bases not matched to a gene; V was cut back by 1 base and J by 5 bases. The CDR3 is made up of 15 amino acids. Germline V gives CDR1 LGHNA, CDR2 YNFKEQ. The CDR3 DNA is TGTGCCAGCAGCCAAGGAAGGGACAGGGGGTATGGCTACACCTTC. As protein: CASSQGRDRGYGYTF.

This clone appeared a few times. The V call is TRBV2, the J call TRBJ2-2, with TRBD2 matching 9 bases. Trimming cost V 8 bases and J 5 bases; bases outside gene matches: 6. Germline V lookup: CDR1 SNHLY, CDR2 FYNNEI. This CDR3 is built from 14 residues. This chain's CDR3 is CASRGLAGTGELFF. In nucleotides, the CDR3 is TGTGCCAGCCGTGGGCTAGCGGGGACCGGGGAGCTGTTTTTT.

This clone showed up just a few times. The chain is built from TRBV28 and TRBJ1-5; D is undetermined. Trimming shortened V by 7 bases and J by 4 bases, and 11 bases separated the two germline ends. The CDR3 totals 13 residues. The germline V gene encodes CDR1 MDHEN and CDR2 SYDVKM. The CDR3 DNA is TGTGCCAGCATCTCAGGCGGGAATCAGCCCCAGCATTTT. Translating it yields CASISGGNQPQHF.

There are a few counts of this clone. This sequence joins TRBV7-2 and TRBJ2-2; 9 bases are shared with TRBD1. With 5 bases clipped from V and 6 bases from J, the junction kept 7 bases outside the gene matches. Germline lookup yields CDR1 SGHTA and CDR2 FQGNSA. The CDR3 is made up of 15 amino acids. CDR3 in amino acids: CASSPQGTGSGELFF. For the CDR3, the DNA is TGTGCCAGCAGCCCCCAAGGGACAGGGTCCGGGGAGCTGTTTTTT.

The chain couples TRBV15 to TRBJ1-2; possibly TRBD1 for D (5 bases). Germline-derived CDR1 and CDR2 are LNHNV and YYDKDF (reference sequence). The CDR3 has 14 residues. V lost 1 base and J lost 4, with 10 bases in between. In nucleotides, the CDR3 is TGTGCCACCAGCAGAGCGCGGGACGCCTATGGCTACACCTTC. It translates to CATSRARDAYGYTF. The variable domain in full, completed from reference TRBV15 and TRBJ1-2, reads DAMVIQNPRYQVTQFGKPVTLSCSQTLNHNVMYWYQQKSSQAPKLLFHYYDKDFNNEADTPDNFQSRRPNTSFCFLDIRSPGLGDTAMYLCATSRARDAYGYTFGSGTRLTVV.